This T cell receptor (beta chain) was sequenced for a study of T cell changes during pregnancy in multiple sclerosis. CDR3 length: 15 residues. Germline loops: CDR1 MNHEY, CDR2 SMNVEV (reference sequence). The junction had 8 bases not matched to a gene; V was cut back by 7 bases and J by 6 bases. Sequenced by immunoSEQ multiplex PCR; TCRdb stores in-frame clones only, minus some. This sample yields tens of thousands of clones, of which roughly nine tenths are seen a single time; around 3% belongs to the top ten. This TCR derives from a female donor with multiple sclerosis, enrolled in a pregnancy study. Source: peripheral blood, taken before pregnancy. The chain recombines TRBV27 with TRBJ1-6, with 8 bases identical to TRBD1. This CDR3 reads CASNDRGPLNSPLHF. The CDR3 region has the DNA TGTGCCAGCAACGACAGGGGCCCCCTTAATTCACCCCTCCACTTT.